This T cell receptor beta chain was sequenced during a study of blood T cell repertoires in COVID-19. Study information: Whether acute or convalescent, the COVID-19 samples came from the United States, Italy and Spain.

The data were produced by immunoSEQ multiplex PCR, yet TCRdb's version contains in-frame clones alone and is incomplete. The sample lists 300,000 to 400,000 clones, approximately 81% seen once, with 1.5% to 2% in the top ten. Germline loops: CDR1 SEHNR, CDR2 FQNEAQ (reference sequence). The V and J ends lost 3 bases and 4 bases respectively, with 10 bases between them. The CDR3 runs 14 residues. This receptor was obtained from a woman younger than 45 who had been exposed to COVID-19. This chain connects TRBV7-9 to TRBJ1-3; D possibly corresponds to TRBD1 (6 bases). Sample: PBMCs or T cells enriched from blood (not recorded which). The CDR3 sequence is CASSLGARGNTIYF. CDR3 DNA: TGTGCCAGCAGCTTGGGGGCGAGAGGAAACACCATATATTTT.